This TCR beta chain stems from a study of blood T cell repertoires in COVID-19. Study background: Sites across the United States, Italy and Spain contributed samples from acute and convalescent COVID-19. From T cells, B-cell-depleted T cells, or PBMCs came the material, which was cDNA or gDNA.

The germline CDR1 and CDR2 sequences are SGDLS and YYNGEE. V was pared by 0 bases and J by 2 bases, with 9 bases between. This CDR3 is built from 15 residues. The authors' processing: Nucleated cell number was recorded as an estimate derived from reference gene primer amplification. The assay was immunoSEQ multiplex PCR, and TCRdb's table has in-frame clones only and misses some. Clone size and the V and J calls come from that table; the DNA yielded D and trimming. The sample comprises 100,000 or so clones, around nine tenths of which are singletons, and about 2.9% rests with the top ten. The TCR comes from a man over 45 with active or convalescent COVID-19. This chain links TRBV9 with TRBJ1-3; D not resolved. The sample taken for sequencing was peripheral blood. In DNA, the CDR3 is TGTGCCAGCAGCGTAGTGGGAGCCACTGGAAACACCATATATTTT. This gives the protein CASSVVGATGNTIYF. Full variable domain (outside the CDR3, taken from reference TRBV9 and TRBJ1-3): DSGVTQTPKHLITATGQRVTLRCSPRSGDLSVYWYQQSLDQGLQFLIQYYNGEERAKGNILERFSAQQFPDLHSELNLSSLELGDSALYFCASSVVGATGNTIYFGEGSWLTVV.